This T cell receptor beta chain was obtained from a study of shared clonotypes between healthy human individuals. A word on this clone: Its antigen is undetermined.

Deep-level running was used for the assay. TCRdb's table, derived via immunoSEQ multiplex PCR, lists solely in-frame clones and lacks some. The table has about 2,500,000 clones, around nine tenths seen once. V lost 2 bases and J lost 7; bases outside the gene matches: 2. The germline CDR1 and CDR2 sequences are SGHRS and YFSETQ. The CDR3 is 12 amino acids. General study points: Large sequencing depth failed to make sorted-subset sequencing complete, rarefaction showed.

The sample comprised naive CD4+ T cells sorted from blood. Subset indicated: CD45RA+ positively selected. The chain links TRBV5-1 to TRBJ1-2, with TRBD1 matching 7 bases. This clonotype originated in a man between 18 and 29 years old in good health. Written as DNA, the CDR3 is TGCGCCAGCAGCTTTGACAGGGTTGGCTACACCTTC. It encodes CASSFDRVGYTF.